This T cell receptor (beta chain) appears in the sequencing data of a study of PD-L1 blockade in urothelial cancer. About the research overall: About 85% of the roughly 29 patients comprised males who had bladder-origin urothelial cancer. Analyses used blood from 3 weeks (second dose) and 6 weeks after treatment start.

Urothelial carcinoma in patients was locally advanced or metastatic. Each PCR received spiked synthetic TCR analog templates. The table came from immunoSEQ multiplex PCR; TCRdb's copy has only in-frame clones and leaves some out. Of some 40,000 clones in the sample, around 90% were seen once. The CDR3 totals 15 residues. Germline V lookup: CDR1 SNHLY, CDR2 FYNNEI. V shed 7 bases and J 4 bases; nucleotides not matched to a gene: 10. This receptor was taken from a man between 65 and 85 years old with urothelial cancer. V usage is TRBV2 and J usage is TRBJ1-5; 7 positions match TRBD1. The specimen comprised PBMCs, sampled around atezolizumab (anti-PD-L1) treatment. As DNA, the CDR3 is TGTGCCAGCACACTCAGGACAGGTGATAATCAGCCCCAGCATTTT. Its protein product is CASTLRTGDNQPQHF.